A selection of T cell receptor beta chains follows, all from one sample in a study of early T cells in non-severe SARS-CoV-2 infection. TCRdb re-called the 5' RACE reads with MiXCR, one entry per CDR3 protein. This sample has about 29,000 distinct CDR3 sequences, with roughly 4.3% found just once. Sequencing was carried out using whole blood. These receptors were obtained from an adult who was a healthcare worker with PCR-confirmed SARS-CoV-2 infection or an uninfected control (not recorded which). CDR3s include the opening cysteine and the closing phenylalanine or tryptophan. The D gene is left open where the match is weak. The listing skips clone size in some rows; elsewhere it reads once, few, many or a size class.

CDR3 protein	CDR3 DNA	clone size	V gene	J gene	D gene
CSASDSGGDQETQYF	TGCAGTGCTAGTGATAGCGGGGGGGACCAAGAGACCCAGTACTTC	.	TRBV20-1	TRBJ2-5	TRBD2
CASSLELAGDYNEQFF	TGTGCCAGCAGCTTAGAGTTAGCGGGGGATTACAATGAGCAGTTCTTC	many	TRBV7-9	TRBJ2-1	TRBD2
CASSPPPGQAMELFF	TGTGCCAGCTCCCCCCCACCGGGACAGGCGATGGAGCTGTTTTTT	few	TRBV18	TRBJ2-2	TRBD1
CASSLRRGVEPNEQFF	TGTGCCAGCAGCTTACGAAGGGGGGTGGAGCCCAATGAGCAGTTCTTC	few	TRBV11-2	TRBJ2-1	.
CSAYPRGTGNTIYF	TGCAGTGCCTACCCCCGGGGTACTGGAAACACCATATATTTT	many	TRBV20-1	TRBJ1-3	.
CAISNGRTDTQYF	TGTGCCATCAGCAACGGACGCACAGATACGCAGTATTTT	few	TRBV10-3	TRBJ2-3	.
CASSLEWGRTDTQYF	TGTGCCAGCAGCTTAGAATGGGGGCGGACAGATACGCAGTATTTT	many	TRBV11-2	TRBJ2-3	.
CATSDRLAPYEQYF	TGTGCCACCAGTGACAGACTAGCCCCCTACGAGCAGTACTTC	many	TRBV24-1	TRBJ2-7	TRBD2
CASSIDRGLYNEQFF	TGTGCCAGCAGCATCGACAGGGGGCTCTACAATGAGCAGTTCTTC	.	TRBV7-2	TRBJ2-1	TRBD1
CASSWIYGYTF	TGTGCCAGCAGCTGGATCTATGGCTACACCTTC	medium-sized	TRBV7-2	TRBJ1-2	.
CASSLLSAGTEAFF	TGTGCCAGCAGTTTATTGTCAGCAGGCACTGAAGCTTTCTTT	many	TRBV27	TRBJ1-1	.
CASSAHSGTLKNIQYF	TGTGCCAGCAGCGCCCATTCAGGGACCTTAAAAAACATTCAGTACTTC	.	TRBV9	TRBJ2-4	.
CSANPPGVPYEQYF	TGCAGTGCTAACCCTCCGGGGGTTCCCTACGAGCAGTACTTC	many	TRBV20-1	TRBJ2-7	.
CASSPALAANTGELFF	TGTGCCAGCAGCCCGGCACTAGCGGCGAACACCGGGGAGCTGTTTTTT	.	TRBV5-4	TRBJ2-2	TRBD2
CSALAEGSYEQYF	TGCAGCGCGTTAGCGGAAGGCTCCTACGAGCAGTACTTC	few	TRBV20-1	TRBJ2-7	.
CASSASGTLNTGELFF	TGTGCCAGCAGCGCTTCCGGGACCTTGAACACCGGGGAGCTGTTTTTT	many	TRBV7-8	TRBJ2-2	.
CSARLGLIPYF	TGCAGTGCCCGACTGGGACTGATACCGTATTTT	few	TRBV20-1	TRBJ2-3	.
CASSLTNYGYTF	TGTGCCAGCAGCTTAACAAACTATGGCTACACCTTC	.	TRBV7-3	TRBJ1-2	.
CASSRSGASNTEAFF	TGTGCCAGCAGCCGATCAGGGGCGTCAAACACTGAAGCTTTCTTT	many	TRBV14	TRBJ1-1	.
CASSELYEQYF	TGTGCCAGCAGTGAATTGTACGAGCAGTACTTC	many	TRBV6-2/TRBV6-3	TRBJ2-7	.
CASSQGGQPGYTF	TGCGCCAGCAGCCAAGGAGGACAGCCTGGCTACACCTTC	.	TRBV4-1	TRBJ1-2	.
CASSSGQGNYGYTF	TGTGCCAGCAGCTCTGGACAGGGGAACTATGGCTACACCTTC	.	TRBV9	TRBJ1-2	TRBD1
CASRPTGSSLVNTEAFF	TGTGCCAGCAGACCGACAGGGTCTTCTCTAGTGAACACTGAAGCTTTCTTT	many	TRBV6-5	TRBJ1-1	TRBD1
CASSLDKGALGTEAFF	TGTGCCAGCAGCTTAGATAAGGGGGCTCTAGGCACTGAAGCTTTCTTT	many	TRBV11-2	TRBJ1-1	TRBD1
CSARDRTSATTQYF	TGCAGTGCTAGAGATAGAACTAGCGCGACGACCCAGTACTTC	few	TRBV20-1	TRBJ2-5	TRBD2
CASSREGDVNTEAFF	TGTGCCAGCAGCAGGGAGGGAGATGTGAACACTGAAGCTTTCTTT	many	TRBV2	TRBJ1-1	.
CASGPDGRPHYGYTF	TGTGCTAGTGGTCCGGACGGACGGCCGCACTATGGCTACACCTTC	many	TRBV12-5	TRBJ1-2	.
CASSQTDRGNTIYF	TGTGCCAGCAGCCAAACCGACAGGGGAAACACCATATATTTT	many	TRBV3-1	TRBJ1-3	.
CSARRTVTFNEQFF	TGCAGTGCTAGAAGGACAGTAACCTTCAATGAGCAGTTCTTC	many	TRBV20-1	TRBJ2-1	.
CASSPDSPNQPQHF	TGTGCCAGCTCACCGGACAGCCCCAATCAGCCCCAGCATTTT	many	TRBV18	TRBJ1-5	.
CAVGGLAANTGELFF	TGTGCCGTGGGGGGTCTAGCGGCGAACACCGGGGAGCTGTTTTTT	many	TRBV4-2	TRBJ2-2	TRBD2
CASSLTSRQETQYF	TGTGCCAGCAGCTTGACTAGTCGCCAAGAGACCCAGTACTTC	many	TRBV5-4	TRBJ2-5	.
CASAASRGSYNEQFF	TGTGCCTCCGCGGCGAGCAGGGGCTCCTACAATGAGCAGTTCTTC	few	TRBV2	TRBJ2-1	.
CASSLGLAGDGETQYF	TGTGCCAGCAGCCTGGGACTAGCGGGAGACGGGGAGACCCAGTACTTC	few	TRBV9	TRBJ2-5	TRBD2
CASSVKGTNTEVFF	TGTGCCAGCAGCGTAAAAGGGACAAACACAGAAGTCTTCTTT	.	TRBV2	TRBJ1-1	.
CASSRDRDQPQHF	TGTGCCAGCAGCCGGGACAGGGATCAGCCCCAGCATTTT	few	TRBV6-6	TRBJ1-5	TRBD1
CASSLIGNYGYTF	TGTGCCAGCAGTTTAATAGGGAACTATGGCTACACCTTC	many	TRBV12-3/TRBV12-4	TRBJ1-2	.
CASSPGGGPSNEQFF	TGTGCCAGCAGCCCCGGGGGAGGGCCCTCGAATGAGCAGTTCTTC	few	TRBV7-2	TRBJ2-1	TRBD2
CSARGAWDTEAFF	TGCAGTGCTAGGGGTGCCTGGGACACTGAAGCTTTCTTT	many	TRBV20-1	TRBJ1-1	.
CSARLAGYNEQFF	TGCAGTGCTAGACTAGCGGGCTACAATGAGCAGTTCTTC	many	TRBV20-1	TRBJ2-1	TRBD2
CSARQGGVTEAFF	TGCAGTGCTAGGCAGGGCGGTGTCACTGAAGCTTTCTTT	.	TRBV20-1	TRBJ1-1	.
CASSPKGDTYGYTF	TGTGCCAGCTCACCAAAGGGGGACACCTATGGCTACACCTTC	many	TRBV18	TRBJ1-2	.
CASSLRGVVVNSPLHF	TGTGCCAGCAGCTTAAGGGGAGTGGTCGTTAATTCACCCCTCCACTTT	many	TRBV7-8	TRBJ1-6	.
CATSAGTGWVSNQPQHF	TGTGCCACCAGCGCCGGGACAGGGTGGGTTAGCAATCAGCCCCAGCATTTT	.	TRBV24-1	TRBJ1-5	TRBD1
CASSLRDYGYTF	TGTGCCAGCAGTTTACGGGACTATGGCTACACCTTC	many	TRBV12-3/TRBV12-4	TRBJ1-2	.
CASSLDGLGIQPQHF	TGTGCCAGCAGCTTAGACGGCTTAGGGATTCAGCCCCAGCATTTT	.	TRBV7-2	TRBJ1-5	.
CASRSQGSEKLFF	TGCGCCAGCCGATCCCAGGGGTCTGAAAAACTGTTTTTT	many	TRBV5-1	TRBJ1-4	.
CATTRGAYNEQFF	TGTGCCACCACTCGGGGGGCCTACAATGAGCAGTTCTTC	many	TRBV2	TRBJ2-1	TRBD2
CASSSGPGPEQYF	TGTGCCAGCAGCTCCGGGCCAGGCCCCGAGCAGTACTTC	many	TRBV7-8	TRBJ2-7	.
CASSGQGLLGGYTF	TGTGCCAGCAGCGGACAGGGACTCCTGGGTGGCTACACCTTC	many	TRBV5-5	TRBJ1-2	TRBD1
CASSLEGHRIYEQYF	TGTGCCAGCAGCTTAGAGGGACACCGGATATACGAGCAGTACTTC	many	TRBV7-2	TRBJ2-7	.
CASSGSRGHTGELFF	TGTGCCAGCAGTGGATCCAGGGGGCACACCGGGGAGCTGTTTTTT	few	TRBV6-1	TRBJ2-2	TRBD1
CASSSTSGGNEQYF	TGTGCCAGCAGCTCGACTAGCGGGGGTAACGAGCAGTACTTC	few	TRBV14	TRBJ2-7	TRBD2
CASSPRTGRTYEQYF	TGTGCCAGCAGCCCTAGGACAGGCCGAACCTACGAGCAGTACTTC	many	TRBV7-9	TRBJ2-7	TRBD1
CASSLDSKSNSPLHF	TGTGCCAGCAGCTTAGATTCTAAGAGTAATTCACCCCTCCACTTT	few	TRBV7-9	TRBJ1-6	.
CASSLGQPLGYGYTF	TGTGCCAGCAGCTTGGGACAGCCATTAGGCTATGGCTACACCTTC	.	TRBV5-6	TRBJ1-2	.
CAWSVSRGNTGELFF	TGTGCCTGGAGTGTTAGCAGGGGGAACACCGGGGAGCTGTTTTTT	.	TRBV30	TRBJ2-2	.
CAISERQLGGYTF	TGTGCCATCAGTGAGAGGCAGCTGGGGGGCTACACCTTC	.	TRBV10-3	TRBJ1-2	.
CASATSDETQYF	TGCGCCAGCGCGACTAGCGACGAGACCCAGTACTTC	.	TRBV23-1	TRBJ2-5	TRBD2
CASSQTSGRDTQYF	TGTGCCAGCAGTCAGACTAGCGGTAGGGATACGCAGTATTTT	few	TRBV3-1	TRBJ2-3	TRBD2